The 5 T cell receptor beta chains presented below share a single source sample, sequenced in a study of blood T cell repertoires in COVID-19 (dated by TCRdb to between 2020 and 2021). The method was the immunoSEQ multiplex PCR assay. The source is immuneACCESS, and TCRdb retained only in-frame sequences with V and J called. Part of the clones is not carried over; for the studies checked, unresolved V genes explain less than half of this, and the remainder is unexplained. Recorded for this sample are 350,000 or so clones; about nine tenths of them occurred a single time. The ten largest clones represent about 3.9% of the sample. Sample: peripheral blood. These receptor sequences come from a woman in her sixties with COVID-19, enrolled during active disease.

The chain couples TRBV19 to TRBJ1-1; D is undetermined. The CDR3 is 13 amino acids. CDR1 is LNHDA and CDR2 is SQIVND in the germline V gene (reference sequence). V was clipped by 3 bases and J by 1 base, with 6 bases between them. The CDR3 here is CASSIQQNTEAFF. In DNA, the CDR3 is TGTGCCAGTAGTATTCAACAGAACACTGAAGCTTTCTTT.

The rearrangement joins TRBV7-3 to TRBJ1-1; D not certain. Deletions cut 5 bases from V and 0 bases from J, with 7 bases between. Looked up from germline, CDR1 is SGHTA and CDR2 is FQGTGA. The length of the CDR3 is 13 residues. CDR3 coding DNA: TGTGCCAGCAGCGTATACATGAACACTGAAGCTTTCTTT. Translated, it gives CASSVYMNTEAFF.

This sequence joins TRBV27 and TRBJ2-3, with D tentatively TRBD1 (6 bases). Germline CDR1 reads MNHEY; CDR2 reads SMNVEV (reference sequence). The V gene lost 4 bases and the J gene lost 10 bases, with 18 bases spanning the gap. The CDR3 is made up of 14 amino acids. This CDR3 is CASSSAGTQKPQYF. CDR3 nucleotides: TGTGCCAGCAGTTCCGCCGGGACACAGAAGCCGCAGTATTTT.

The chain is built from TRBV6-5 and TRBJ2-2; 10 bases are a match to TRBD1. CDR3 length equals 15 residues. Per the germline V gene, CDR1 is MNHEY and CDR2 is SVGAGI. Unmatched junction bases numbered 1, after V lost 6 bases and J lost 0 bases. This CDR3 reads CASRTGGPNTGELFF. The CDR3 DNA is TGTGCCAGCAGGACAGGGGGCCCGAACACCGGGGAGCTGTTTTTT.

The chain couples TRBV4-2 to TRBJ2-1, with 11 bases matching TRBD2. After removal of 1 base from V and 5 bases from J, the junction contained 7 bases not matched to a gene. From germline, CDR1 is LGHNA and CDR2 YNFKEQ. The CDR3 sequence is 17 residues long. The CDR3 coding sequence is TGTGCCAGCAGCCAAGTTAGCGGGGGGGCTAGGGACAATGAGCAGTTCTTC. It is translated as CASSQVSGGARDNEQFF.